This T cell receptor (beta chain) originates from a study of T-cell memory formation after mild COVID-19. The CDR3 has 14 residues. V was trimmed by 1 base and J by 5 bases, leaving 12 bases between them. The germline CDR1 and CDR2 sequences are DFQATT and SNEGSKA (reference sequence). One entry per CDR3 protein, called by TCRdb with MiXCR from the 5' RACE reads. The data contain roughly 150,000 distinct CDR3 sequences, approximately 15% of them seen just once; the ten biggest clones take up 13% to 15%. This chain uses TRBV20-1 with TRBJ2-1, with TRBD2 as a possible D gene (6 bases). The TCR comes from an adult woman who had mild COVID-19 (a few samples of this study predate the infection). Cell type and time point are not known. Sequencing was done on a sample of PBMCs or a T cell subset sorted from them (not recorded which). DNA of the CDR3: TGCAGTGCTAGAGCCGCTACTAGCCACAATGAGCAGTTCTTC. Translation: CSARAATSHNEQFF.